Following are 18 T cell receptor beta chains from one sample sequenced in a study of shared clonotypes between healthy human individuals. The table came from immunoSEQ multiplex PCR; TCRdb's copy has only in-frame clones and leaves some out. Here the sample spans roughly 700,000 clones, 74% being singletons. Sequencing was carried out using memory CD4+ T cells sorted from blood. Noted subset: CD45RA-negative fraction. Source of these receptors: a woman aged 25 to 39 in good health.

This clone has just one count. This may come from a read error, since a much larger clone is one base off. The J gene is TRBJ1-2, the V gene TRBV7-2; no firm D call. This CDR3 has 13 amino acids. Germline CDR1 and CDR2: SGHTA and FQGNSA. The CDR3 sequence is CASSLSQNYGHTF. The CDR3 DNA reads as TGTGCCAGCAGCTTATCGCAGAACTATGGCCACACCTTC.

The V and J genes are TRBV7-8 and TRBJ1-4, with D possibly being TRBD1 (6 bases). Germline lookup yields CDR1 SGHVS and CDR2 FQNEAQ. V lost 3 bases to trimming and J lost 6 bases, with 17 bases between them. The CDR3 has 16 residues. The CDR3 DNA is TGTGCCAGCAGCTTGTCGGCAGGGGTCGGGGATGAAAAACTGTTTTTT. It translates to CASSLSAGVGDEKLFF.

This clone was picked up one time. The genes are TRBV6-6 and TRBJ1-2, with 8 bases matching TRBD1. After removal of 2 bases from V and 2 bases from J, the junction contained 1 base not matched to a gene. The CDR3 covers 14 residues. Germline lookup yields CDR1 MNHNY and CDR2 SVGAGI (reference sequence). The CDR3: CASSYGQGNYGYTF. The DNA of the CDR3 is TGTGCCAGCAGTTACGGACAGGGAAACTATGGCTACACCTTC.

The rearrangement links TRBV2 to TRBJ2-5; D is unclear. Germline V gene lookup returns CDR1 SNHLY and CDR2 FYNNEI. V lost 5 bases, J lost 2 bases, and 9 bases lay in between. The CDR3 sequence is 13 residues long. CDR3 amino acids: CASSTEFQETQYF. The CDR3 nucleotides read TGTGCCAGCAGTACCGAATTTCAAGAGACCCAGTACTTC.

V gene TRBV7-9 combines with J gene TRBJ1-1; D not certain. Germline V lookup: CDR1 SEHNR, CDR2 FQNEAQ (reference sequence). This CDR3 is 16 amino acids long. V shed 5 bases and J shed 1 base, with 17 bases lying between them. CDR3 in amino acids: CASSQTPGAENTEAFF. The CDR3 DNA sequence: TGTGCCAGCAGCCAAACGCCGGGAGCAGAGAACACTGAAGCTTTCTTT.

This sequence joins TRBV11-1 and TRBJ2-5, with 9 bases that match TRBD1. With 5 bases clipped from V and 3 bases from J, the junction kept 4 bases outside the gene matches. Germline CDR1 reads SGHAT; CDR2 reads FQDESV (reference sequence). CDR3 length equals 14 residues. CDR3: CASSRQGVKETQYF. The CDR3, as DNA: TGTGCCAGCAGCCGACAGGGGGTGAAAGAGACCCAGTACTTC.

The V and J genes are TRBV4-2 and TRBJ2-2; D is possibly TRBD1 (6 bases). The V end lost 0 bases, the J end lost 6 bases, and 14 bases lay between the germline ends. Germline loops: CDR1 LGHNA, CDR2 YNFKEQ. The CDR3 consists of 16 residues. Written as DNA, the CDR3 is TGTGCCAGCAGCCAAGAGTCCCACAGGGTTGCCGGGGAGCTGTTTTTT. Translated: CASSQESHRVAGELFF.

This sequence joins TRBV7-3 and TRBJ2-1, with TRBD2 matching over 14 bases. V shed 3 bases, J shed 10 bases, and the junction held 8 bases outside the gene matches. Germline V gene sequence: CDR1 SGHTA, CDR2 FQGTGA. This CDR3 has 16 residues. CDR3 nucleotides: TGTGCCAGCAGCTTTGAAGGGACTAGCGGGAGTTCCGAGCAGTTCTTC. This sequence encodes CASSFEGTSGSSEQFF.

This chain joins TRBV28 and TRBJ1-2; D unclear. From germline, CDR1 is MDHEN and CDR2 SYDVKM. Trimming stripped 7 bases from V and 7 bases from J, with 13 bases between. This CDR3 comprises 12 residues. Here the CDR3 reads CASTPPIGGYTF. DNA for the CDR3: TGTGCCAGCACCCCTCCCATAGGTGGCTACACCTTC.

The table lists this clone with a count of one. V gene TRBV7-2 combines with J gene TRBJ2-7, with a tentative D call TRBD2 (6 bases). CDR1 is SGHTA, CDR2 FQGNSA, per germline. V gave up 6 bases and J gave up 7 bases, with 16 bases separating them. The CDR3 has 13 residues. The CDR3, as DNA: TGTGCCAGCAGACGAACGGGAGCCCGTGAGCAGTACTTC. Its protein is CASRRTGAREQYF.

V gene TRBV6-6 combines with J gene TRBJ2-7; 7 bases map to TRBD1. The CDR3 has 13 amino acids. Trimming at V came to 4 bases and at J to 2 bases, leaving 2 bases not matched to a gene. Germline V lookup: CDR1 MNHNY, CDR2 SVGAGI (reference sequence). CDR3 region: CASSWDRAYEQYF. CDR3 bases: TGTGCCAGCAGTTGGGACAGAGCCTACGAGCAGTACTTC.

The chain joins TRBV29-1 to TRBJ2-2; 8 bases align to TRBD2. Germline CDR1 reads SQVTM; CDR2 reads ANQGSEA. The CDR3 sequence is 13 residues long. J lost 6 bases, V lost 6 bases, and 6 bases had no gene match. The CDR3 loop is CSVAGVSAGELFF. The CDR3 region has the DNA TGCAGCGTAGCGGGGGTTTCGGCCGGGGAGCTGTTTTTT.

The V gene is TRBV5-4, the J gene TRBJ1-2, with 11 bases fitting TRBD1. The ends lost 5 bases at V and 5 bases at J; junction bases unmatched: 8. The CDR3 has 15 residues. Germline CDR1 reads SGHNT; CDR2 reads YYREEE (reference sequence). The CDR3 here is CASRRPGTGGYGYTF. CDR3 DNA sequence: TGTGCCAGCAGACGTCCCGGGACAGGGGGGTATGGCTACACCTTC.

This chain uses TRBV11-3 with TRBJ2-1; the match to TRBD2 covers 8 bases. Losses at the gene ends were 4 bases for V and 2 bases for J; bases not matched to a gene: 7. This CDR3 is built from 16 residues. Germline CDR1 reads SGHNT; CDR2 reads YENEEA. CDR3 sequence: CASSSSAGVTYNEQFF. CDR3 bases: TGTGCCAGCAGCTCATCAGCGGGAGTAACCTACAATGAGCAGTTCTTC. The whole variable domain, remainder taken from reference TRBV11-3 and TRBJ2-1, is EAGVVQSPRYKIIEKKQPVAFWCNPISGHNTLYWYLQNLGQGPELLIRYENEEAVDDSQLPKDRFSAERLKGVDSTLKIQPAELGDSAVYLCASSSSAGVTYNEQFFGPGTRLTVL.

V and J are TRBV4-2 and TRBJ2-7, with D possibly TRBD1 on 6 matching bases. Trimming left V 0 bases short and J 6 bases short, with 24 bases between. The V gene's germline CDR1 is LGHNA and CDR2 YNFKEQ. The CDR3 extends over 18 amino acids. The CDR3 DNA reads TGTGCCAGCAGCCAAGATCACCTGCTGGGGACAACGGCAGGCGAGCAGTACTTC. Translated, it gives CASSQDHLLGTTAGEQYF.

This clone was seen a handful of times. CDR3 sequence reads: CASSLFTSGSYNEQFF. The CDR3, as DNA: TGCGCCAGCAGCTTATTCACTAGCGGGAGCTACAATGAGCAGTTCTTC. The chain carries TRBV5-1 and TRBJ2-1, with 11 bases that match TRBD2. This CDR3 spans 16 amino acids. Trimming at V came to 2 bases and at J to 3 bases, leaving 4 bases not matched to a gene. The germline gives CDR1 SGHRS, CDR2 YFSETQ.

There are a few counts of this clone. This chain joins TRBV6-4 and TRBJ2-7; D uncertain. Germline V gene data show CDR1 as MRHNA and CDR2 as SNTAGT. V lost 2 bases, J lost 3 bases, and 14 bases lay in between. The CDR3 contains 15 residues. The DNA of the CDR3 is TGTGCCAGCAGTGACCCCAAACACCCAAACTACGAGCAGTACTTC. This translates into CASSDPKHPNYEQYF.

CDR3 nucleotides: TGTGCCAGCAGTCCTCTTAAGGCGGGGAACACTGAAGCTTTCTTT. Translated: CASSPLKAGNTEAFF. This chain uses TRBV27 with TRBJ1-1; D is uncertain. This CDR3 contains 15 residues. V was clipped by 5 bases and J by 1 base, with 14 bases between them. The germline V gene encodes CDR1 MNHEY and CDR2 SMNVEV (reference sequence).